The sequence of this T cell receptor (beta chain) was determined in a study of T cell changes during pregnancy in multiple sclerosis (dated by TCRdb to the late 2010s). Study-level background: Changes in the T cell repertoire over the course of pregnancy were examined in this study in women with multiple sclerosis.

Relative to germline, V is missing 1 base and J is missing 4 bases, with 8 bases of the junction outside any gene match. Including cysteine and phenylalanine, the CDR3 has 16 amino acids. Just CDR3 DNA is preserved here, 48 bases in frame from base 1. CDR1 and CDR2 (SNHLY, FYNNEI) derive from the germline V gene. Libraries came from the immunoSEQ multiplex PCR assay. TCRdb carries this immuneACCESS record with in-frame sequences only. Its versions omit some clonotypes, under half of them owing to an unresolved V gene in the studies checked, with the rest unexplained. The sample data list 50,000 to 65,000 clones, and 80% to 95% of these were observed just once. The top ten hold 0.7% to 1% of the sample. Regarding this clone: It lacks a known antigen. No base qualities exist here, and no much larger clone lies one base off it.

The material was peripheral blood, obtained in the first trimester of pregnancy. Here the chain combines TRBV2 and TRBJ2-5; 8 bases in between match TRBD2. This clonotype was sampled from a female donor with multiple sclerosis, enrolled in a pregnancy study. The DNA is as follows: TGTGCCAGCAGTGAAGAATCCAGCGGGAGAGGAGAGACCCAGTACTTC. Its translation reads: CASSEESSGRGETQYF.